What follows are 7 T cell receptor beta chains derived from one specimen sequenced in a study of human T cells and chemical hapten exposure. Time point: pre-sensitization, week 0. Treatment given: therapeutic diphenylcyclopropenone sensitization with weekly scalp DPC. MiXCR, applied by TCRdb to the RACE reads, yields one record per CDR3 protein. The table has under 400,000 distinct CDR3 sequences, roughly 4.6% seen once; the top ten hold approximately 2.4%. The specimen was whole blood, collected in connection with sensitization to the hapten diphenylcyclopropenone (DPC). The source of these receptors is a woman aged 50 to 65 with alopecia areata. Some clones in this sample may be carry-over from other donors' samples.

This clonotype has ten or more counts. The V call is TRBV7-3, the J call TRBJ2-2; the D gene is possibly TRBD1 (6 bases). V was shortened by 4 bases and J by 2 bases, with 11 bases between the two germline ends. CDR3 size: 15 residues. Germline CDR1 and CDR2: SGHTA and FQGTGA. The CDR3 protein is CASSSGTLNTGELFF. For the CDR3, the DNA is TGTGCCAGCAGCTCAGGGACACTTAACACCGGGGAGCTGTTTTTT.

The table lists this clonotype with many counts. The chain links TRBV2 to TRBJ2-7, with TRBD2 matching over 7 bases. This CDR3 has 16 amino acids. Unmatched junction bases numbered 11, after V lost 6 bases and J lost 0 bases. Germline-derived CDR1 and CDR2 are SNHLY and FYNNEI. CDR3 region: CASRGGRAGRSYEQYF. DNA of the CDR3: TGTGCCAGCAGGGGAGGTAGAGCGGGGCGCTCCTACGAGCAGTACTTC.

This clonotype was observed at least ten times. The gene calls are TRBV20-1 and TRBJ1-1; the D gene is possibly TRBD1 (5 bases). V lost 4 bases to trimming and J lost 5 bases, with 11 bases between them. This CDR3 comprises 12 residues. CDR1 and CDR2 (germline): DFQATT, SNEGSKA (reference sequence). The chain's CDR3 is CSATGLGTEAFF. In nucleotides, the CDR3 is TGCAGTGCTACAGGGTTGGGGACTGAAGCTTTCTTT.

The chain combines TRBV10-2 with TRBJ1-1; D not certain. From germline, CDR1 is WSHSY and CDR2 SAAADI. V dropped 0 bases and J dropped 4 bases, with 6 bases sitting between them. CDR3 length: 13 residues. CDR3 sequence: CASSESTGTEAFF. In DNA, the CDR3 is TGCGCCAGCAGTGAGTCGACGGGCACTGAAGCTTTCTTT.

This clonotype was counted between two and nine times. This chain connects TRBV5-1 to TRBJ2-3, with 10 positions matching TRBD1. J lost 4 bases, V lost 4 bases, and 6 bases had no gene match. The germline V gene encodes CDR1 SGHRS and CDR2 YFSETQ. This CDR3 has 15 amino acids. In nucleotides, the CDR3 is TGCGCCAGCAGCCTCCGGACAGGGGGGGCAGATACGCAGTATTTT. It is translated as CASSLRTGGADTQYF.

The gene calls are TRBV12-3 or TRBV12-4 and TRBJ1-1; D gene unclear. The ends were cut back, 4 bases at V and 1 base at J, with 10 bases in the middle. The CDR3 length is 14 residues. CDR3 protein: CASSSGARNTEAFF. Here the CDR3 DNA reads TGTGCCAGCAGTTCAGGAGCCCGGAACACTGAAGCTTTCTTT.

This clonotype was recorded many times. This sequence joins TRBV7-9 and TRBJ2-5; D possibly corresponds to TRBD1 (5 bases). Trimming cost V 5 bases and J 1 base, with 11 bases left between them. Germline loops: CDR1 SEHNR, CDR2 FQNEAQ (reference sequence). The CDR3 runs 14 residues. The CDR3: CASSPTELQETQYF. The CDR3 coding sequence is TGTGCCAGCAGCCCGACAGAGCTCCAAGAGACCCAGTACTTC. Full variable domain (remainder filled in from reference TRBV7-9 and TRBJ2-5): DTGVSQNPRHKITKRGQNVTFRCDPISEHNRLYWYRQTLGQGPEFLTYFQNEAQLEKSRLLSDRFSAERPKGSFSTLEIQRTEQGDSAMYLCASSPTELQETQYFGPGTRLLVL.